This TCR beta chain is drawn from a study of blood T cell repertoires in COVID-19. Study overall: Collection of acute and convalescent COVID-19 samples took place in the United States, Italy and Spain. From T cells, B-cell-depleted T cells, or PBMCs came the material, which was cDNA or gDNA.

In the authors' methods: The authors estimated nucleated cell counts from reference gene primer amplification. Some clones are missing from TCRdb's copy, which holds only in-frame ones; the method was immunoSEQ multiplex PCR. V, J and clone size derive from that table, while D and trimming were established from the DNA sequence. The table has 250,000 to 350,000 clones, approximately 84% seen once. This clone was counted once. Enrollment of patients from Seattle took place during active infection, with longitudinal follow-up. Material: peripheral blood. This clonotype originated in a human donor with COVID-19, enrolled during active disease. The donor label of this sample is uncertain.

The CDR3 DNA follows: TGTGCCAACACCGGGACAGGGGCCTACGAGCAGTACTTC. It encodes CANTGTGAYEQYF. The chain recombines TRBV2 with TRBJ2-7; 10 bases are shared with TRBD1. Germline trimming cut 10 bases from V and 2 bases from J; bases unmatched to any gene: 5. The CDR3 extends over 13 amino acids. CDR1 is SNHLY, CDR2 FYNNEI, per germline. Together with reference TRBV2 and TRBJ2-7, the CDR3 gives the full variable domain: EPEVTQTPSHQVTQMGQEVILRCVPISNHLYFYWYRQILGQKVEFLVSFYNNEISEKSEIFDDQFSVERPDGSNFTLKIRSTKLEDSAMYFCANTGTGAYEQYFGPGTRLTVT.